A single T cell receptor (beta chain) is shown here with its context. From resections taken during corrective heart surgery, the thymus tissue was obtained. This record belongs to a study of human thymus T cells. This CDR3 is 16 amino acids long. Germline CDR1 MNHEY, CDR2 SMNVEV (reference sequence). V shed 3 bases, J shed 3 bases, and the junction held 8 bases outside the gene matches. Some clones are missing from TCRdb's copy, which holds only in-frame ones; the method was immunoSEQ multiplex PCR. The table shows fewer than 85,000 clones, with 95% occurring only once. Material for sequencing was thymus tissue. This chain joins TRBV27 and TRBJ2-3; 8 bases match TRBD2. The receptor comes from a girl under two years old with a congenital heart defect but otherwise immunologically healthy. The DNA for the CDR3 is TGTGCCAGCAGTTTGACCAGCGGGAGCGGAACAGATACGCAGTATTTT. This encodes CASSLTSGSGTDTQYF.